This record concerns one T cell receptor (beta chain) sequence. The length of the CDR3 is 14 residues. The germline V gene has CDR1 SNHLY and CDR2 FYNNEI. Trimming pared 0 bases from V and 6 bases from J, leaving 9 bases between. These data come from a study of radiotherapy plus CTLA-4 blockade in lung cancer. The method was immunoSEQ multiplex PCR; TCRdb's version includes in-frame clones alone and lacks a portion of them. The sample includes about 77,000 clones, roughly 70% of them seen just once. This chain links TRBV2 with TRBJ1-5, with D possibly being TRBD1 (6 bases). Sequenced here: peripheral blood, sampled from a patient treated with radiotherapy plus ipilimumab. The sequence came from a human donor with non-small cell lung cancer whose response to radiotherapy plus ipilimumab could not be evaluated. The CDR3 protein is CASSEARGIQPQHF. As DNA, the CDR3 is TGTGCCAGCAGTGAAGCGAGGGGGATTCAGCCCCAGCATTTT.